The clone carrying this T cell receptor (beta chain) appeared once. These data belong to a study of blood T cell repertoires in COVID-19. The wider study: T cells, B-cell-depleted T cells, or PBMCs provided the cDNA or gDNA that served as material.

Per the authors' pipeline: Reference gene primer amplification in the assay estimated nucleated cell counts. TCRdb's copy holds only in-frame clones and misses some; the assay was immunoSEQ multiplex PCR. The V and J calls and clone size were taken over from that table, and D and trimming were inferred from the DNA. This table has roughly 35,000 clones, 80% to 90% appearing once. The V gene end was trimmed by 0 bases and the J gene end by 0 bases; junction bases not matched to a gene: 3. CDR3 length: 17 amino acids. Germline CDR1 SGHRS, CDR2 YFSETQ. The specimen sequenced was peripheral blood. This sequence joins TRBV5-1 and TRBJ2-1, with 10 bases that match TRBD2. The source is a man aged 65-85 years with acute or convalescent COVID-19. The CDR3 region is CASSLGSSGSSYNEQFF. The DNA for the CDR3 is TGCGCCAGCAGCTTGGGGTCTAGCGGGAGCTCCTACAATGAGCAGTTCTTC.